What follows is one T cell receptor beta chain and its context. The table came from immunoSEQ multiplex PCR; TCRdb's copy has only in-frame clones and leaves some out. In the table there are about 150,000 clones, about 86% of which are singletons. The V gene end was trimmed by 5 bases and the J gene end by 5 bases; junction bases not matched to a gene: 1. The CDR3 covers 13 residues. Germline lookup yields CDR1 MDHEN and CDR2 SYDVKM. These data come from a study of cytomegalovirus exposure and HLA in healthy donors. Looking at the study overall: The same platform used for the 650 to 850 first-cohort repertoires was also used for the roughly 120 validation repertoires, as a later analysis reported.

This chain uses TRBV28 with TRBJ1-5; TRBD1 aligns across 9 bases. Sequencing used PBMCs. This sequence originates from a human donor in good health. CDR3 coding DNA: TGTGCCAGCAGTGACAGGGGGGATCAGCCCCAGCATTTT. Its translation is CASSDRGDQPQHF. Combining the CDR3 with reference TRBV28 and TRBJ1-5 gives the whole variable domain DVKVTQSSRYLVKRTGEKVFLECVQDMDHENMFWYRQDPGLGLRLIYFSYDVKMKEKGDIPEGYSVSREKKERFSLILESASTNQTSMYLCASSDRGDQPQHFGDGTRLSIL.